These 28 T cell receptor beta chains were sequenced from one sample in a study of OX40 agonist ivuxolimab in advanced cancers. The protocol was immunoSEQ multiplex PCR, while the TCRdb copy is restricted to in-frame clones and leaves out a portion. The sample has roughly 87,000 clones, around 90% seen once. Sample: CD4+ or CD8+ T cells sorted from blood, taken in a trial of the OX40 agonist ivuxolimab. The receptors shown here come from an adult with an advanced solid tumor such as melanoma, head and neck, liver or kidney cancer.

The chain recombines TRBV6-5 with TRBJ2-5; 10 positions agree with TRBD2. The trim removed 6 bases at V and 0 bases at J, leaving 4 bases unmatched. The CDR3 sequence is 15 residues long. The germline CDR1 and CDR2 sequences are MNHEY and SVGAGI. The CDR3 DNA reads as TGTGCCAGCAGCCCACTAGCGGGATACCAAGAGACCCAGTACTTC. Translated: CASSPLAGYQETQYF.

The chain carries TRBV28 and TRBJ2-7; D gene unclear. CDR1 is MDHEN, CDR2 SYDVKM, per germline. V gave up 3 bases and J gave up 1 base, with 10 bases separating them. The CDR3 extends over 14 amino acids. CDR3: CASSLFRVSYEQYF. The CDR3 nucleotides read TGTGCCAGCAGTTTGTTTCGTGTTTCCTACGAGCAGTACTTC.

This chain connects TRBV14 to TRBJ1-2; D is undetermined. The CDR3 runs to 13 residues. V lost 1 base to trimming and J lost 4 bases, with 7 bases between them. Germline loops: CDR1 SGHDN, CDR2 FVKESK. The CDR3 reads CASSQGGSYGYTF. The CDR3 region has the DNA TGTGCCAGCAGCCAAGGAGGAAGCTATGGCTACACCTTC.

A remark on this clone: Mismatch with germline at one junction end may stem from a read error. This sequence joins TRBV4-3 and TRBJ1-6, with a tentative D call TRBD1 (5 bases). The CDR3 has 15 residues. Germline-derived CDR1 and CDR2 are LGHNA and YSLEER. CDR3 DNA sequence: TGCGCCAGCAGCCAAATCAGGGATGATAAATCACCCCTCCACTTT. Translating gives CASSQIRDDKSPLHF.

This clone was detected once. V and J are TRBV2 and TRBJ1-1; D might be TRBD1 (5 bases). The ends were cut back, 7 bases at V and 5 bases at J, with 11 bases in the middle. The CDR3 spans 12 residues. Germline CDR1 is SNHLY and CDR2 is FYNNEI. CDR3 nucleotides: TGTGCCAGCACACCGGGGGAGACTGAAGCTTTCTTT. Its translation: CASTPGETEAFF. The variable domain in full, with the rest retrieved from reference TRBV2 and TRBJ1-1, is EPEVTQTPSHQVTQMGQEVILRCVPISNHLYFYWYRQILGQKVEFLVSFYNNEISEKSEIFDDQFSVERPDGSNFTLKIRSTKLEDSAMYFCASTPGETEAFFGQGTRLTVV.

The chain carries TRBV11-2 and TRBJ1-1; D unresolved. The CDR3 loop spans 13 amino acids. Trimming removed 1 base at V and 6 bases at J, with 9 bases between. Germline values: CDR1 SGHAT, CDR2 FQNNGV. The CDR3 nucleotides read TGTGCCAGCAGCTTAGTAAACACTCCTGAAGCTTTCTTT. It is translated as CASSLVNTPEAFF.

CDR3 region: CASSLAHNEQFF. DNA for the CDR3: TGCGCCAGCAGCTTGGCGCACAATGAGCAGTTCTTC. The V gene is TRBV5-1, the J gene TRBJ2-1; D remains unclear. V was shortened by 0 bases and J by 5 bases, with 3 bases between the two germline ends. There are 12 residues in the CDR3. CDR1 SGHRS and CDR2 YFSETQ come from the germline V gene.

The rearrangement links TRBV9 to TRBJ2-1; the match to TRBD2 covers 10 bases. The ends lost 3 bases at V and 7 bases at J; junction bases unmatched: 7. There are 15 residues in the CDR3. From germline, CDR1 is SGDLS and CDR2 YYNGEE. This CDR3 is CASSESGGAENEQFF. The CDR3 DNA sequence: TGTGCCAGCAGCGAGAGCGGGGGGGCCGAAAATGAGCAGTTCTTC.

This clone was counted once. This chain connects TRBV9 to TRBJ1-2, with 8 bases lining up with TRBD1. The V and J ends lost 0 bases and 8 bases, in that order; junction bases with no gene match: 9. The germline gives CDR1 SGDLS, CDR2 YYNGEE. The CDR3 spans 15 residues. CDR3 sequence: CASSVGWSQGAGYTF. DNA of the CDR3: TGTGCCAGCAGCGTAGGGTGGTCCCAGGGGGCGGGCTACACCTTC.

The CDR3 DNA reads TGTGCCAGCAGCCCACTGAGGGGCGGGGAGACCCAGTACTTC. Translating gives CASSPLRGGETQYF. The chain couples TRBV11-2 to TRBJ2-5; TRBD1 or TRBD2 may be the D gene (5 bases each). Trimming pared 5 bases from V and 5 bases from J, leaving 15 bases between. Germline lookup yields CDR1 SGHAT and CDR2 FQNNGV. CDR3 length: 14 amino acids.

The chain couples TRBV14 to TRBJ1-3, with 8 nucleotides matching TRBD1. In germline, CDR1 is SGHDN, CDR2 FVKESK. This CDR3 is 15 amino acids long. With 1 base clipped from V and 5 bases from J, the junction kept 4 bases outside the gene matches. The CDR3 loop is CASSQAIRGRNTIYF. The CDR3 DNA sequence: TGTGCCAGCAGCCAAGCCATCAGGGGGCGAAACACCATATATTTT.

V is TRBV15 and J is TRBJ1-1, with D tentatively TRBD1 (5 bases). CDR3 length: 15 residues. Trimming stripped 3 bases from V and 5 bases from J, with 16 bases between. The germline gives CDR1 LNHNV, CDR2 YYDKDF (reference sequence). CDR3: CATSSHIRAWTEAFF. The DNA for the CDR3 is TGTGCCACCAGCAGCCATATCAGGGCTTGGACTGAAGCTTTCTTT. The full variable domain, with the rest looked up from reference TRBV15 and TRBJ1-1, is DAMVIQNPRYQVTQFGKPVTLSCSQTLNHNVMYWYQQKSSQAPKLLFHYYDKDFNNEADTPDNFQSRRPNTSFCFLDIRSPGLGDTAMYLCATSSHIRAWTEAFFGQGTRLTVV.

CDR3 sequence reads: CASSVDREGETEAFF. The CDR3, as DNA: TGTGCCAGCAGTGTGGACAGGGAGGGGGAAACTGAAGCTTTCTTT. This chain connects TRBV28 to TRBJ1-1; 8 bases line up with TRBD1. Germline V CDR1 and CDR2: MDHEN, SYDVKM. CDR3 length: 15 amino acids. V lost 5 bases, J lost 5 bases, and 10 bases stayed unmatched.

V usage is TRBV6-6 and J usage is TRBJ2-7; 10 bases fit TRBD2. Trimming took 2 bases from V and 4 from J; bases not matched to a gene: 5. The CDR3 totals 15 residues. Germline CDR1 is MNHNY and CDR2 is SVGAGI (reference sequence). CDR3 sequence reads: CASSYTPGLAYEQYV. CDR3 nucleotides: TGTGCCAGCAGTTACACCCCGGGACTAGCGTACGAGCAGTACGTC.

The chain combines TRBV19 with TRBJ2-3; D is uncertain. The germline V and J ends were trimmed by 4 bases and 1 base, with 15 bases remaining between them. From germline, CDR1 is LNHDA and CDR2 SQIVND (reference sequence). The CDR3 sequence is 16 residues long. The CDR3 region is CASSTTPRGGTDTQYF. The CDR3 DNA reads TGTGCCAGTAGTACCACCCCTAGAGGCGGCACAGATACGCAGTATTTT. Looking up the rest from reference TRBV19 and TRBJ2-3 gives the full variable domain: DGGITQSPKYLFRKEGQNVTLSCEQNLNHDAMYWYRQDPGQGLRLIYYSQIVNDFQKGDIAEGYSVSREKKESFPLTVTSAQKNPTAFYLCASSTTPRGGTDTQYFGPGTRLTVL.

The CDR3 sequence: CASSWGEGTQYF. The CDR3 DNA reads TGTGCCAGCAGTTGGGGCGAGGGTACGCAGTATTTT. V is TRBV28 and J is TRBJ2-3; D tentatively reads TRBD1 or TRBD2 (5 bases each). Trimming took off 4 bases at V and 8 bases at J, with 10 bases between the two ends. The CDR3 spans 12 residues. CDR1 and CDR2 (germline): MDHEN, SYDVKM.

The gene calls are TRBV4-1 and TRBJ1-2, with D perhaps matching TRBD1 (5 bases). V gave up 3 bases and J gave up 3 bases, with 11 bases separating them. CDR3 size: 14 residues. Germline values: CDR1 MGHRA, CDR2 YSYEKL. CDR3 sequence reads: CASSHPGEYYGYTF. CDR3 in DNA: TGCGCCAGCAGCCACCCGGGGGAGTACTATGGCTACACCTTC.

In nucleotides, the CDR3 is TGTGCCTGGAGTTGGGGAGGAGGAGATTCACCCCTCCACTTT. It translates to CAWSWGGGDSPLHF. The J gene is TRBJ1-6, the V gene TRBV30; D is uncertain. Germline lookup yields CDR1 GTSNPN and CDR2 SVGIG (reference sequence). This CDR3 is 14 amino acids long. Trimming took 2 bases from V and 8 from J, leaving 13 bases between them.

V gene TRBV7-9 combines with J gene TRBJ2-1; D gene uncertain. The CDR3 is 13 residues long. Trimming cost V 1 base and J 9 bases, with 10 bases left between them. The V gene's germline CDR1 is SEHNR and CDR2 FQNEAQ (reference sequence). The CDR3 sequence: CASSLGIALEQFF. CDR3 nucleotides: TGTGCCAGCAGCTTAGGGATTGCTCTTGAGCAGTTCTTC.

The chain combines TRBV9 with TRBJ2-6; D unclear. CDR3 length: 17 residues. The V end lost 4 bases, the J end lost 0 bases, and 14 bases lay between the germline ends. CDR1 and CDR2 from the germline V gene are SGDLS and YYNGEE. The CDR3 here is CASSFPSGVSGANVLTF. In DNA, the CDR3 is TGTGCCAGCAGCTTCCCCTCTGGCGTCTCTGGGGCCAACGTCCTGACTTTC.

The genes are TRBV7-3 and TRBJ2-4; TRBD1 might be the D (6 bases). This CDR3 has 16 residues. V shed 4 bases and J shed 0 bases, with 13 bases lying between them. Germline V gene sequence: CDR1 SGHTA, CDR2 FQGTGA. The CDR3 reads CASSSPGHPAKNIQYF. The CDR3, as DNA: TGTGCCAGCAGCTCACCGGGACACCCAGCCAAAAACATTCAGTACTTC.

The rearrangement links TRBV11-2 to TRBJ2-7; the D call may be TRBD1 or TRBD2 (5 bases each). The V end was cut by 0 bases, the J end by 4 bases, with 13 bases between. This CDR3 is built from 15 residues. Germline V gives CDR1 SGHAT, CDR2 FQNNGV. The CDR3 sequence: CASSLDGGELYEQYV. In nucleotides, the CDR3 is TGTGCCAGCAGCTTAGATGGGGGTGAGTTATACGAGCAGTACGTC.

This chain uses TRBV6-1 with TRBJ2-7; the D is unclear. CDR3 length: 15 amino acids. Trimming removed 2 bases at V and 2 bases at J, with 13 bases between. Germline CDR1 is MNHNS and CDR2 is SASEGT. CDR3 sequence reads: CASSEQWSGTYEQYF. The CDR3, as DNA: TGTGCCAGCAGTGAACAGTGGTCTGGGACCTACGAGCAGTACTTC.

The rearrangement uses TRBV5-5 and TRBJ2-7; tentatively, D is TRBD2 (6 bases). The CDR3 length is 13 residues. The germline V gene encodes CDR1 SGHKS and CDR2 YYEKEE (reference sequence). Trimming cost V 3 bases and J 3 bases, with 10 bases left between them. The CDR3 loop reads CASSWGDDYEQYF. CDR3 bases: TGTGCCAGCAGCTGGGGGGACGACTACGAGCAGTACTTC.

This clone is a singleton in its sample. The CDR3 is CAWSPPGRGGRYEQFF. The CDR3, as DNA: TGTGCCTGGAGTCCCCCGGGGCGGGGGGGCCGGTATGAGCAGTTCTTC. The rearrangement links TRBV30 to TRBJ2-1; 9 nucleotides align to TRBD2. Germline loops: CDR1 GTSNPN, CDR2 SVGIG (reference sequence). The CDR3 runs 16 residues. The ends lost 2 bases at V and 8 bases at J; junction bases unmatched: 13. The complete variable domain, with remaining parts taken from reference TRBV30 and TRBJ2-1, reads SQTIHQWPATLVQPVGSPLSLECTVEGTSNPNLYWYRQAAGRGLQLLFYSVGIGQISSEVPQNLSASRPQDRQFILSSKKLLLSDSGFYLCAWSPPGRGGRYEQFFGPGTRLTVL.

As to this clone: Other DNA sequences from this sample encode an identical CDR3 as well. This chain links TRBV9 with TRBJ1-1; D might be TRBD1 (6 bases). This CDR3 is 14 amino acids long. Germline assignment: CDR1 SGDLS and CDR2 YYNGEE. Trimming shortened V by 2 bases and J by 0 bases, and 8 bases separated the two germline ends. CDR3: CASSVGAMNTEAFF. The CDR3 DNA follows: TGTGCCAGCAGCGTGGGGGCCATGAACACTGAAGCTTTCTTT.

V is TRBV28 and J is TRBJ2-3, with a tentative D call TRBD2 (7 bases). The CDR3 sequence is 15 residues long. Looked up from germline, CDR1 is MDHEN and CDR2 is SYDVKM. Deletions cut 4 bases from V and 6 bases from J, with 17 bases between. Here the CDR3 reads CASSSDSGTRDTQYF. CDR3 coding DNA: TGTGCCAGCAGTTCGGACAGCGGGACCCGGGATACGCAGTATTTT.

The rearrangement joins TRBV7-2 to TRBJ1-4, with 8 bases fitting TRBD1. The germline CDR1 and CDR2 sequences are SGHTA and FQGNSA. The CDR3 extends over 14 amino acids. Trimming removed 3 bases from V and 8 bases from J; junction bases left unmatched: 5. The CDR3 nucleotides read TGTGCCAGCAGCTTGACAGGGGTTGAGGAAAAACTGTTTTTT. Protein product: CASSLTGVEEKLFF.